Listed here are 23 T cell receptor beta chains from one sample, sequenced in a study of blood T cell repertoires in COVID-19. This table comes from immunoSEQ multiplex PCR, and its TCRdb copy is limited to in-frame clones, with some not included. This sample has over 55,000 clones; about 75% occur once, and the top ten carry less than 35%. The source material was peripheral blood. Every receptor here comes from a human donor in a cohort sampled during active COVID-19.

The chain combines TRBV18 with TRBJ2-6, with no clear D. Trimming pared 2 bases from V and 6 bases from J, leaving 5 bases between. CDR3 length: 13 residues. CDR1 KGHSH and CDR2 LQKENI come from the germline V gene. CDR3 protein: CASSPGEANVLTF. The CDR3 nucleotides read TGTGCCAGCTCACCAGGAGAGGCCAACGTCCTGACTTTC. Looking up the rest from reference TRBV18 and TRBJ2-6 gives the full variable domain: NAGVMQNPRHLVRRRGQEARLRCSPMKGHSHVYWYRQLPEEGLKFMVYLQKENIIDESGMPKERFSAEFPKEGPSILRIQQVVRGDSAAYFCASSPGEANVLTFGAGSRLTVL.

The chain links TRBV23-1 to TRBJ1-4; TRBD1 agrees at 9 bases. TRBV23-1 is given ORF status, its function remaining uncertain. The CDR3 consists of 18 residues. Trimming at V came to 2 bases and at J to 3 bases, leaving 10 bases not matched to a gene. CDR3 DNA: TGCGCCAGCAGTCAAGGGTTTAGGACAGGGGAGCCTAATGAAAAACTGTTTTTT. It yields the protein CASSQGFRTGEPNEKLFF.

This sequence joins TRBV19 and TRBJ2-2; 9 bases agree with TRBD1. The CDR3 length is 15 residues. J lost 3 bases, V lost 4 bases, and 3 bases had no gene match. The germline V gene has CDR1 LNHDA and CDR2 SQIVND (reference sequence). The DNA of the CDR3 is TGTGCCAGTAGTAGGACAGGGGTGGACACCGGGGAGCTGTTTTTT. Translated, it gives CASSRTGVDTGELFF.

DNA for the CDR3: TGTGCCAGCAGCGTAAGGGGCGCCACTTCTGAAGCTTTCTTT. This translates into CASSVRGATSEAFF. The V gene is TRBV9, the J gene TRBJ1-1; possible D gene TRBD1, 5 bases. V lost 1 base and J lost 6, with 13 bases in between. The CDR3 sequence is 14 residues long. CDR1 SGDLS and CDR2 YYNGEE come from the germline V gene.

CDR3 protein: CASSWRAQGTNSPLHF. DNA for the CDR3: TGTGCCAGCAGCTGGAGAGCCCAGGGAACCAATTCACCCCTCCACTTT. The rearrangement joins TRBV7-9 to TRBJ1-6; possibly TRBD1 for D (5 bases). V lost 4 bases, J lost 7 bases, and 17 bases lay in between. Germline-derived CDR1 and CDR2 are SEHNR and FQNEAQ (reference sequence). CDR3 length: 16 amino acids.

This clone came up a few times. The CDR3 region is CASSPKSGFYEQYF. CDR3 coding DNA: TGTGCCAGCTCACCCAAGTCGGGGTTCTACGAGCAGTACTTC. V and J are TRBV18 and TRBJ2-7, with TRBD2 as a possible D gene (5 bases). This CDR3 spans 14 amino acids. The V end was cut by 3 bases, the J end by 3 bases, with 12 bases between. Germline CDR1 and CDR2: KGHSH and LQKENI.

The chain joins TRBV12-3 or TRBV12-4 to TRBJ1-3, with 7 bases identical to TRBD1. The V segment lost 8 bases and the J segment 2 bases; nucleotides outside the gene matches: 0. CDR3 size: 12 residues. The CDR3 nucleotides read TGTGCCAGCGACAGGGCTGGAAACACCATATATTTT. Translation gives CASDRAGNTIYF.

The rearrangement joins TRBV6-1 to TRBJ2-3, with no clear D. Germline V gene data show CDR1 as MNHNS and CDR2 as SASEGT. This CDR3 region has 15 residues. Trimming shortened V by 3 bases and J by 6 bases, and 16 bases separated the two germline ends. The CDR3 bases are TGTGCCAGCAGTGAGGGCCACACCTTCGTTGATACGCAGTATTTT. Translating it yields CASSEGHTFVDTQYF.

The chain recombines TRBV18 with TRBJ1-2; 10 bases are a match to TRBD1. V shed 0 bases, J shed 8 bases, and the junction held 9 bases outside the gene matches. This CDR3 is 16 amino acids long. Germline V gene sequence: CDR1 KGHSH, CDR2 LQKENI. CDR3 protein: CASSPPAATGGRGYTF. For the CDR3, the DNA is TGTGCCAGCTCACCACCGGCCGCGACAGGGGGCAGAGGCTACACCTTC.

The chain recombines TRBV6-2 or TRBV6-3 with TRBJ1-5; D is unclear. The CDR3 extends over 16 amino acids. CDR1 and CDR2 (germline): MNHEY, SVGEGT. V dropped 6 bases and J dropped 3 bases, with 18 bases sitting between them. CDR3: CASSQILSPPNQPQHF. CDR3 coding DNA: TGTGCCAGCAGCCAAATACTTTCACCTCCCAATCAGCCCCAGCATTTT.

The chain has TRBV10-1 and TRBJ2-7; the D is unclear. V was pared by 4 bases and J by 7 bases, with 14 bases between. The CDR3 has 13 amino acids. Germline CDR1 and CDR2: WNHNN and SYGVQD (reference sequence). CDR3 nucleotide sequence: TGCGCCAGCAGTGGTTCCTCCCTAAGAGAGCAGTACTTC. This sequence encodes CASSGSSLREQYF.

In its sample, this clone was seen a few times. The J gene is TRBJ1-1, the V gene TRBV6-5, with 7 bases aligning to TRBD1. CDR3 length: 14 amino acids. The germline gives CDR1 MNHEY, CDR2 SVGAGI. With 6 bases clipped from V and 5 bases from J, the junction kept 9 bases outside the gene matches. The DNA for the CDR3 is TGTGCCAGCAGGCGGGAACAGGGGCTGACTGAAGCTTTCTTT. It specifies CASRREQGLTEAFF.

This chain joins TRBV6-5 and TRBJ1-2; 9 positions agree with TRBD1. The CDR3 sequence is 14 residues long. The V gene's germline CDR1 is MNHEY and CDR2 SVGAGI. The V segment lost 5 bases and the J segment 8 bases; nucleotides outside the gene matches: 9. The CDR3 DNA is TGTGCCAGCAGTAGGGGTACAGGGGGCCGGGGCTACACCTTC. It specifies CASSRGTGGRGYTF.

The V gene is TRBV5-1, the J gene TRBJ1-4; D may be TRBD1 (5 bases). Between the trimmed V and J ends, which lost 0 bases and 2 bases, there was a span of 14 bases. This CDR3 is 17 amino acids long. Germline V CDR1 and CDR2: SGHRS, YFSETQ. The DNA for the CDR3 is TGCGCCAGCAGCTTGGGGGCAGGGCTGGGGACTAATGAAAAACTGTTTTTT. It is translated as CASSLGAGLGTNEKLFF.

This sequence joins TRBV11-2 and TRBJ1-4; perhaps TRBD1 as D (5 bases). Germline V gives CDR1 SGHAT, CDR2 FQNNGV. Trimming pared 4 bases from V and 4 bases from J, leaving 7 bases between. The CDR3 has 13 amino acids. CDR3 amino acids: CASSSGLNEKLFF. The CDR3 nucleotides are TGTGCCAGCAGCTCAGGGCTTAATGAAAAACTGTTTTTT.

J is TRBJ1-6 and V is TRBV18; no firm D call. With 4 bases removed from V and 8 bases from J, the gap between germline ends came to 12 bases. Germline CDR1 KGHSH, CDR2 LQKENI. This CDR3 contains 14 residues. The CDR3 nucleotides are TGTGCCAGCTCACGGGAGGTTGTTGATTCACCCCTCCACTTT. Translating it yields CASSREVVDSPLHF.

The CDR3 here is CASRRTETSVNNEQFF. DNA for the CDR3: TGTGCCAGCAGAAGGACCGAGACTAGCGTCAACAATGAGCAGTTCTTC. The chain links TRBV27 to TRBJ2-1, with TRBD2 matching 8 bases. This CDR3 is built from 16 residues. The ends lost 6 bases at V and 5 bases at J; junction bases unmatched: 12. Germline lookup yields CDR1 MNHEY and CDR2 SMNVEV (reference sequence).

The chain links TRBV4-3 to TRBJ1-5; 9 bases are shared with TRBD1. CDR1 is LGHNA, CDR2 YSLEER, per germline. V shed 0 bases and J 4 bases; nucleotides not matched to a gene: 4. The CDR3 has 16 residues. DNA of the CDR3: TGCGCCAGCAGCCAAGATCTAGACAGGGGGAATCAGCCCCAGCATTTT. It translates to CASSQDLDRGNQPQHF.

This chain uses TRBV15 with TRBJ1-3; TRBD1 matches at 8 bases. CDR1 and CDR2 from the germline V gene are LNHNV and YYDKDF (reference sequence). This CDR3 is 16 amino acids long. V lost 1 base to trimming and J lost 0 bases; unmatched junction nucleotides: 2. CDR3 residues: CATSRATGGSGNTIYF. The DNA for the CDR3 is TGTGCCACCAGCAGAGCTACAGGGGGCTCTGGAAACACCATATATTTT.

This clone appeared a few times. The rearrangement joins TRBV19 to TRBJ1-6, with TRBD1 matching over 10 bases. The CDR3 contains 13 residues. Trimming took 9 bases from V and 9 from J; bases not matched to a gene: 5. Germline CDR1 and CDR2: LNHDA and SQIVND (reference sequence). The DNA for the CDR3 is TGTGCCAGCCGAGGACAGGGGGTTTCACCCCTCCACTTT. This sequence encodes CASRGQGVSPLHF.

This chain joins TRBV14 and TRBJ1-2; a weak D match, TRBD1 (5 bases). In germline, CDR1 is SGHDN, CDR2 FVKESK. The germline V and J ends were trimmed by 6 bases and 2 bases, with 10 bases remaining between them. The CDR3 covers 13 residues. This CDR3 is CASRGGNNYGYTF. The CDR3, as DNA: TGTGCCAGCAGGGGGGGGAACAACTATGGCTACACCTTC.

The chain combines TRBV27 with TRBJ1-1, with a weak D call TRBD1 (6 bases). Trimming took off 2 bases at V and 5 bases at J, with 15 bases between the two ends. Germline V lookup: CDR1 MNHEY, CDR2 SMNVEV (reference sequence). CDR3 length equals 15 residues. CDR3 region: CASSLSGRGLTEAFF. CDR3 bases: TGTGCCAGCAGTTTAAGCGGCAGGGGTCTGACTGAAGCTTTCTTT.

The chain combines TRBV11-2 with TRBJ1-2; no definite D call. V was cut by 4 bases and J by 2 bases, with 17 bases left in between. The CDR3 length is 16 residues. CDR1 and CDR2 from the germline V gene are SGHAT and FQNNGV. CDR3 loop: CASSSYLRRANYGYTF. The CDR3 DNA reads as TGTGCCAGCAGCTCTTACCTCAGGCGAGCCAACTATGGCTACACCTTC.